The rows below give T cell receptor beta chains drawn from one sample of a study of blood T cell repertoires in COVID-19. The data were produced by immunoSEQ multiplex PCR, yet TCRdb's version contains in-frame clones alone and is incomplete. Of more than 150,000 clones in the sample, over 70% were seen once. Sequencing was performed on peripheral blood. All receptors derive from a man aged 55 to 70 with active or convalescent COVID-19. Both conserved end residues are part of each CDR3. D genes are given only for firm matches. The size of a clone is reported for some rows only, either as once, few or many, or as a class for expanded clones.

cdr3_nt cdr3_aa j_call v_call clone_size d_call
TGTGCCAGCAGTCGCCTCGGGACAGGGCACGAAGAGACCCAGTACTTC CASSRLGTGHEETQYF TRBJ2-5 TRBV27 - TRBD1
TGTGCCAGCAGTCCCCCGGGACTAGACGGGAACATTCAGTACTTC CASSPPGLDGNIQYF TRBJ2-4 TRBV28 - TRBD2
TGTGCCAGTAGTAATTTCGACGGAGCCTACGAGCAGTACTTC CASSNFDGAYEQYF TRBJ2-7 TRBV19 - -
TGTGCCAGCAGTGAAGTCGGGGGGCCTTATGGCTACACCTTC CASSEVGGPYGYTF TRBJ1-2 TRBV6-1 - -
TGTGCCAGCAGGGGCAGCAATGAGCAGTTCTTC CASRGSNEQFF TRBJ2-1 TRBV3-1/TRBV3-2 - -
TGTGCCAGCAGCACCTCCCTAGCGGGGAACACAGATACGCAGTATTTT CASSTSLAGNTDTQYF TRBJ2-3 TRBV13 - TRBD2
TGTGCCACCAGCAGAGATCTCGGCGGGAGGGGAGAGACCCAGTACTTC CATSRDLGGRGETQYF TRBJ2-5 TRBV15 - TRBD2
TGTGCCAGCAGCTTGGGATTTAGCAGCGGGTCGCAGTTCTTC CASSLGFSSGSQFF TRBJ2-1 TRBV5-6 - -
TGTGCCACCAGAAGGACAGAGGTAGAGACCCAGTACTTC CATRRTEVETQYF TRBJ2-5 TRBV24-1 - -
TGCAGCGTCTCCGGGACAGGGGGTTCCGAGACCCAGTACTTC CSVSGTGGSETQYF TRBJ2-5 TRBV29-1 once TRBD1
TGTGCCTGGAGTGTTCCCGGGACAGGGGGTGAAAAACTGTTTTTT CAWSVPGTGGEKLFF TRBJ1-4 TRBV30 - TRBD1
TGTGCCAGCAGCGGCACAGGGTCGGGAGGGCCGGTCAATGAGCAGTTCTTC CASSGTGSGGPVNEQFF TRBJ2-1 TRBV7-3 - TRBD2
TGCGCCAGCACCCGCCCACATCTCCACTATGGCTACACCTTC CASTRPHLHYGYTF TRBJ1-2 TRBV10-1 few -
TGCGCCAGCAGCTTGGGGACAGCCAATGAGCAGTTCTTC CASSLGTANEQFF TRBJ2-1 TRBV5-1 few -
TGCGCCAGCAGCTTCGGGACAGATAGCCCCCAGCATTTT CASSFGTDSPQHF TRBJ1-5 TRBV5-1 - TRBD1
TGTGCCAGCACCCCCACCGCTAGCGGTCTGGGGGAGCAGTACTTC CASTPTASGLGEQYF TRBJ2-7 TRBV2 - TRBD2
TGCGCCAGCAGCCGCACGACAGGGGCTTACACTGAAGCTTTCTTT CASSRTTGAYTEAFF TRBJ1-1 TRBV4-3 large TRBD1
TGTGCCAGCAGTTTCGTCTCCGATCAGCCCCAGCATTTT CASSFVSDQPQHF TRBJ1-5 TRBV12-3/TRBV12-4 - -
TGTGCCAGCAGCCCCGGGACAGGGACAGAAGCTTTCTTT CASSPGTGTEAFF TRBJ1-1 TRBV5-4 - TRBD1
TGTGCCAGCAGTCGGGACGGGAGGCACGGGGAGCTGTTTTTT CASSRDGRHGELFF TRBJ2-2 TRBV6-4 few TRBD2
TGCAGCGTTTCCCAGGGGATCGGCTATGGCTACACCTTC CSVSQGIGYGYTF TRBJ1-2 TRBV29-1 - -
TGTGCCAGCAGACTCGGACAGGAAACTGAAGCTTTCTTT CASRLGQETEAFF TRBJ1-1 TRBV28 - TRBD1
TGTGCCAGCAGCCAAGAGATCCCGCCAACACCTTACGAGCAGTACTTC CASSQEIPPTPYEQYF TRBJ2-7 TRBV3-1/TRBV3-2 few -